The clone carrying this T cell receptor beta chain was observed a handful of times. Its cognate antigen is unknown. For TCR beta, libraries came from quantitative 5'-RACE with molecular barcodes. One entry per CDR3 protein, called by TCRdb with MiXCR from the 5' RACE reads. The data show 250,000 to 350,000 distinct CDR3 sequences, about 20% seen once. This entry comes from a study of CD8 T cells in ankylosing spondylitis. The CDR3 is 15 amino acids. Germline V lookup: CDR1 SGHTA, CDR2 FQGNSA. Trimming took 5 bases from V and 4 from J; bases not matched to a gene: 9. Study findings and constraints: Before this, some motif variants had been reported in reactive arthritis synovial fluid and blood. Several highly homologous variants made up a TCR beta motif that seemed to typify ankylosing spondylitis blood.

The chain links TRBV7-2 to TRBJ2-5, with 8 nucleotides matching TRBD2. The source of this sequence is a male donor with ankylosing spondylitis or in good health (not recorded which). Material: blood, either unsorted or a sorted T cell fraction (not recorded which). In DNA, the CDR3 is TGTGCCAGCAGCACGGGGGGGGTTGTAGGAGAGACCCAGTACTTC. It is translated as CASSTGGVVGETQYF.